This T cell receptor beta chain was obtained from a study of blood T cell repertoires in COVID-19. Study at large: From the United States, Italy and Spain came samples of acute and convalescent COVID-19. Sample material is recorded as cDNA or gDNA derived from T cells, B-cell-depleted T cells, or PBMCs.

The CDR3 has 12 amino acids. V lost 5 bases to trimming and J lost 8 bases, with 12 bases between them. CDR1 and CDR2 from the germline V gene are SEHNR and FQNEAQ (reference sequence). Per the original data handling: Counts of nucleated cells, estimated from reference gene primer amplification, were obtained. Sequencing was performed with immunoSEQ multiplex PCR; in TCRdb, only in-frame clones are kept and a portion is missing. V, J and clone size were drawn from that table, and D and trimming were deduced from the DNA. The sample yields approximately 500,000 clones, roughly 87% seen once. Enrolled during active infection, Seattle patients were then followed longitudinally.

This chain uses TRBV7-9 with TRBJ1-1; possible D gene TRBD1, 5 bases. The source material was peripheral blood. The sequence was obtained from a man younger than 35 with COVID-19, enrolled during active disease. CDR3 in amino acids: CASSAMTEEAFF. For the CDR3, the DNA is TGTGCCAGCAGCGCGATGACAGAAGAAGCTTTCTTT.